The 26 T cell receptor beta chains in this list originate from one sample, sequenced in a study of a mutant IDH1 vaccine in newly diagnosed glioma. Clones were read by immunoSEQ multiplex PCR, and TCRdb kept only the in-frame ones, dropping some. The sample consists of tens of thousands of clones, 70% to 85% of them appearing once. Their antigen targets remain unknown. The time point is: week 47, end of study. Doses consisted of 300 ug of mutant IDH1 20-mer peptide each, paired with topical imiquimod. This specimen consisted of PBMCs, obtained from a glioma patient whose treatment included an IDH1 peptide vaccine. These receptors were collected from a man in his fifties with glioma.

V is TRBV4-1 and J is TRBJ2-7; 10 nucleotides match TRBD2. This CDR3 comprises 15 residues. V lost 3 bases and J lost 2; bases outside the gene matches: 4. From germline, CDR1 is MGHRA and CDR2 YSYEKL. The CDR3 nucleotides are TGCGCCAGCAGCCAGGTAGCGGGGGGACCCTACGAGCAGTACTTC. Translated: CASSQVAGGPYEQYF.

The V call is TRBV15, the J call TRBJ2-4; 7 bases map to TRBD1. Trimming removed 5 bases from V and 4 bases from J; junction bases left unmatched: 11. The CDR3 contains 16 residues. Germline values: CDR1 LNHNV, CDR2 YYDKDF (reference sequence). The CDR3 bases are TGTGCCACCAGCGCATACCGACAGGGCCTTAAAAACATTCAGTACTTC. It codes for CATSAYRQGLKNIQYF.

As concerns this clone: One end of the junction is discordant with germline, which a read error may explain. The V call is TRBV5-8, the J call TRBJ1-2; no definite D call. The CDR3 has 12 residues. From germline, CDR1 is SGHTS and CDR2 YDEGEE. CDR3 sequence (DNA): TGTGCCAGCACCTTGGGTGATGTTGGCTACACCTTC. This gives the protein CASTLGDVGYTF.

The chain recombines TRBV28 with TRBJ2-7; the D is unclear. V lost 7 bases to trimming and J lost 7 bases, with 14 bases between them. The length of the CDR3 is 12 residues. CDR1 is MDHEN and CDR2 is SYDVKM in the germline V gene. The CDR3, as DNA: TGTGCCAGCAATTCAGGCCGCCGGGAGCAGTACTTC. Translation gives CASNSGRREQYF.

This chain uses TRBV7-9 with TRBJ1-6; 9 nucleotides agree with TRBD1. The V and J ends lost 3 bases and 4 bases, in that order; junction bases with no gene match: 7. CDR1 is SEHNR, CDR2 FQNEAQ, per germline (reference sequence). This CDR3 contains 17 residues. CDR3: CASSFPTGGRYNSPLHF. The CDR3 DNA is TGTGCCAGCAGCTTCCCTACAGGGGGCCGATATAATTCACCCCTCCACTTT.

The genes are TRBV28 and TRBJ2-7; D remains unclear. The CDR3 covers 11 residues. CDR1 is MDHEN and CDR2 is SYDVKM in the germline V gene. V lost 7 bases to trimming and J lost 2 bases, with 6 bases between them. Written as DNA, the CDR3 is TGTGCCAGCACGTCCCCCTACGAGCAGTACTTC. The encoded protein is CASTSPYEQYF.

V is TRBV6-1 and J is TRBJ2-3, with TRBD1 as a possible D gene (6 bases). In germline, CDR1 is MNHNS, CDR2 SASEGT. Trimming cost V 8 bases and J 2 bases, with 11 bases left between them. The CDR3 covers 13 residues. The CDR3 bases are TGTGCCAGCGGGTTGGGACACACAGATACGCAGTATTTT. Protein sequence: CASGLGHTDTQYF.

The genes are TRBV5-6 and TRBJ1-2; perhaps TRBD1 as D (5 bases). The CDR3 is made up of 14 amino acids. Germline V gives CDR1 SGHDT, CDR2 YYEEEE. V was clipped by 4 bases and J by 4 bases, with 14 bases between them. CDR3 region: CASSLGSGIYGYTF. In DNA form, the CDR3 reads TGTGCCAGCAGCCTGGGATCAGGGATCTATGGCTACACCTTC.

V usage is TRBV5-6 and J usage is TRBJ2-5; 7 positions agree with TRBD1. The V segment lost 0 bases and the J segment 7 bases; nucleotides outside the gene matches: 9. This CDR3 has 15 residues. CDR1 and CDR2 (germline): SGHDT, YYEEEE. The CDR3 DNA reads TGTGCCAGCAGCTTGGGACAGGGTGGTATTGGGACCCAGTACTTC. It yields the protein CASSLGQGGIGTQYF.

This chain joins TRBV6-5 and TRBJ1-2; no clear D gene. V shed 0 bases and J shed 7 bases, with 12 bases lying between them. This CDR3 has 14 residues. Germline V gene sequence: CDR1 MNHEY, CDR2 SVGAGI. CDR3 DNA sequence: TGTGCCAGCAGTTACTCGGAGGGTATGACTGGCTACACCTTC. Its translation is CASSYSEGMTGYTF.

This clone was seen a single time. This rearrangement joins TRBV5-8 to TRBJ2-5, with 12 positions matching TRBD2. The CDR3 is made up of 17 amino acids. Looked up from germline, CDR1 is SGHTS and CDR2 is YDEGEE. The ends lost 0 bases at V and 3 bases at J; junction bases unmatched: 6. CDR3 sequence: CASSLGTSGELEETQYF. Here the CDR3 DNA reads TGTGCCAGCAGCTTGGGGACTAGCGGGGAGCTTGAAGAGACCCAGTACTTC.

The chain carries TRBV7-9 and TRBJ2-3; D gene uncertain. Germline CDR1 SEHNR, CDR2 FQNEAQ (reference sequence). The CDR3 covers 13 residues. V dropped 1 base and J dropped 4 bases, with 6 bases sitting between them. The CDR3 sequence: CASSLVGADTQYF. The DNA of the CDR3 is TGTGCCAGCAGCTTAGTTGGGGCAGATACGCAGTATTTT.

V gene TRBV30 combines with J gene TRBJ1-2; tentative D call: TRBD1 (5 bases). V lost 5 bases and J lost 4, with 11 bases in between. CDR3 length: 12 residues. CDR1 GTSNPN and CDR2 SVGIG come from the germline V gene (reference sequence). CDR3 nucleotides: TGTGCCTGGGCCCGGGGGATCTATGGCTACACCTTC. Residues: CAWARGIYGYTF.

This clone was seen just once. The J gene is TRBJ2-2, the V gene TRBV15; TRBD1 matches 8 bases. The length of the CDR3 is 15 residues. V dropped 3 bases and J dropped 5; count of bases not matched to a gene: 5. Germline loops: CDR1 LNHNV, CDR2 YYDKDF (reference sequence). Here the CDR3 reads CATSRDRDRTGELFF. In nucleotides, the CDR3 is TGTGCCACCAGCAGGGACAGGGATAGGACCGGGGAGCTGTTTTTT.

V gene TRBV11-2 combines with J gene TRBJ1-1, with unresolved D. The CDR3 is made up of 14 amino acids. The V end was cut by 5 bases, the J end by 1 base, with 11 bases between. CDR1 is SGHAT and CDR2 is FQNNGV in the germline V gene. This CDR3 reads CASSQPRSNTEAFF. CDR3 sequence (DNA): TGTGCCAGCAGCCAGCCCCGGTCGAACACTGAAGCTTTCTTT. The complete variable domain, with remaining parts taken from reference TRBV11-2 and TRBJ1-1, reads EAGVAQSPRYKIIEKRQSVAFWCNPISGHATLYWYQQILGQGPKLLIQFQNNGVVDDSQLPKDRFSAERLKGVDSTLKIQPAKLEDSAVYLCASSQPRSNTEAFFGQGTRLTVV.

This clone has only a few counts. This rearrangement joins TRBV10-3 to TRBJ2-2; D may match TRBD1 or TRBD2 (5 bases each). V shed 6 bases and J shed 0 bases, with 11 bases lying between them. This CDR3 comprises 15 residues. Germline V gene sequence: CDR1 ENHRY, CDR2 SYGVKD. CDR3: CAIRGTDANTGELFF. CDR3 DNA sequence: TGTGCCATCAGGGGGACGGACGCGAACACCGGGGAGCTGTTTTTT.

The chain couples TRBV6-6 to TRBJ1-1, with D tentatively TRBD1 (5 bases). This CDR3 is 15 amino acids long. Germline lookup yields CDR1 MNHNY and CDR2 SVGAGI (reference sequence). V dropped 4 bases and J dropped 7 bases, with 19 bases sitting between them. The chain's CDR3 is CASSLGQGLPVEAFF. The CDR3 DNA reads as TGTGCCAGCAGTTTAGGGCAGGGACTGCCGGTTGAAGCTTTCTTT.

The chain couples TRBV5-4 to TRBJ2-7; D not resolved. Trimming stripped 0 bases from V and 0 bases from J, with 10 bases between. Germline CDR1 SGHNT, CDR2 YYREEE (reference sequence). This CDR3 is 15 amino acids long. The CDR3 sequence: CASSLGPLSSYEQYF. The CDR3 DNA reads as TGTGCCAGCAGCTTGGGCCCCCTAAGCTCCTACGAGCAGTACTTC.

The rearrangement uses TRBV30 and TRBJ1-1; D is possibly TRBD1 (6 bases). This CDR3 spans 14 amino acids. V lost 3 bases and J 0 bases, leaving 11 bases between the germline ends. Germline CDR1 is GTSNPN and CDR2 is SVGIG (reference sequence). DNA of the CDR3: TGTGCCTGGAGAGAGGGGGGATTGAACACTGAAGCTTTCTTT. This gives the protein CAWREGGLNTEAFF.

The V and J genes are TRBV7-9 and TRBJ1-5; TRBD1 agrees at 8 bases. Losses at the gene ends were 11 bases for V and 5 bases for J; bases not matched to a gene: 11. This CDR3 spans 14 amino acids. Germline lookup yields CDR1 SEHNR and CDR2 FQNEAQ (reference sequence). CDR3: CAGVLTGDDQPQHF. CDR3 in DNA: TGTGCCGGCGTCCTGACAGGGGACGATCAGCCCCAGCATTTT.

As DNA, the CDR3 is TGCGCCAGCAGTCTCCTTACCGGGACAGGGCCCTACGAGCAGTACTTC. This encodes CASSLLTGTGPYEQYF. The chain recombines TRBV5-1 with TRBJ2-7; 9 nucleotides agree with TRBD1. The trim removed 5 bases at V and 2 bases at J, leaving 11 bases unmatched. Germline V gene lookup returns CDR1 SGHRS and CDR2 YFSETQ. The CDR3 runs to 16 residues.

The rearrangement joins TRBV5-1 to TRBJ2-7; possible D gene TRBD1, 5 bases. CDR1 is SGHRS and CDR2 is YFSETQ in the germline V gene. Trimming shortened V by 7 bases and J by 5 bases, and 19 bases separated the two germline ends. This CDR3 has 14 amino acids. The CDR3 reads CASGLQASSDEQYF. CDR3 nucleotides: TGCGCCAGCGGCCTACAGGCCTCCTCGGACGAGCAGTACTTC.

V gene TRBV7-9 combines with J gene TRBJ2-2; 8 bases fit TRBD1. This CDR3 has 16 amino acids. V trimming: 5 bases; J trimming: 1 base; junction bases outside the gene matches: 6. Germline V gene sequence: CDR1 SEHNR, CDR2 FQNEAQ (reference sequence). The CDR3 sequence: CASSQYGTGNTGELFF. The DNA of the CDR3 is TGTGCCAGCAGCCAGTACGGGACAGGGAACACCGGGGAGCTGTTTTTT.

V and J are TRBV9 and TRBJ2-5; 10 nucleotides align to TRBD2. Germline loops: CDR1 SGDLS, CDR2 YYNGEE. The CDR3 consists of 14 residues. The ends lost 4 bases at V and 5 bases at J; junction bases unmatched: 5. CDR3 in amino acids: CASSPSGGGETQYF. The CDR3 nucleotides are TGTGCCAGCAGCCCCAGCGGGGGGGGTGAGACCCAGTACTTC.

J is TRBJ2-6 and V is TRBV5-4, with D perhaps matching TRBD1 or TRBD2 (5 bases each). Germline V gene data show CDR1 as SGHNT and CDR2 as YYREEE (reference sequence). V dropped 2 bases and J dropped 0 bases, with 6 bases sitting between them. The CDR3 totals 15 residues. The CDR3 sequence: CASSLGTSGANVLTF. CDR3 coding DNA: TGTGCCAGCAGCTTAGGGACCTCTGGGGCCAACGTCCTGACTTTC.

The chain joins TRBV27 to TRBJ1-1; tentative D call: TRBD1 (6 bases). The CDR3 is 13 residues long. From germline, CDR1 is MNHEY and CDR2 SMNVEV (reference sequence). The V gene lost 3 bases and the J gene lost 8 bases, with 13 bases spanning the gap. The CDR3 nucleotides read TGTGCCAGCAGTTTTATGGGGGGGGCGGAAGCTTTCTTT. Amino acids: CASSFMGGAEAFF.